The 3 T cell receptor beta chains below come from one sample, sequenced in a study of blood T cells in healthy people across ages. A second PCR, run for about 7 to 11 cycles, used a sample-barcoded 5' primer plus a J-beta primer mix. Via MiXCR, TCRdb re-called the 5' RACE reads, giving one row per CDR3 protein. The sample carries about 1.5 million distinct CDR3 sequences, about 40% recorded once. Sequenced sample: blood. The source is a woman aged 18 to 35 in good health.

The chain uses TRBV25-1 and TRBJ1-1; the D gene is possibly TRBD1 (5 bases). Trimming left V 2 bases short and J 3 bases short, with 10 bases between. The CDR3 has 14 residues. Germline CDR1 reads MGHDK; CDR2 reads SYGVNS. The CDR3 nucleotides are TGTGCCAGCAGTGAAACAGGATGGGACACTGAAGCTTTCTTT. This sequence encodes CASSETGWDTEAFF.

The chain links TRBV27 to TRBJ2-4; 15 nucleotides agree with TRBD2. Germline-derived CDR1 and CDR2 are MNHEY and SMNVEV (reference sequence). The CDR3 loop spans 20 amino acids. Germline trimming cut 4 bases from V and 0 bases from J; bases unmatched to any gene: 10. This CDR3 reads CASSSVPGLAGGLAKNIQYF. CDR3 coding DNA: TGTGCCAGCAGTTCCGTCCCGGGACTAGCGGGAGGCCTAGCCAAAAACATTCAGTACTTC.

V and J are TRBV6-1 and TRBJ2-5; 7 bases fit TRBD1. There are 15 residues in the CDR3. V was clipped by 1 base and J by 2 bases; unmatched bases: 4. Germline V lookup: CDR1 MNHNS, CDR2 SASEGT. The CDR3 coding sequence is TGTGCCAGCAGTGAAGGGACAGGCCATCAAGAGACCCAGTACTTC. Translating it yields CASSEGTGHQETQYF.